This T cell receptor beta chain was profiled in a study of T cell repertoires in cytomegalovirus infection (dated by TCRdb to the late 2010s). At the level of the whole study: The peptide stimulations were aimed at well-studied HLA-B-restricted epitopes as well as recently identified HLA-C-restricted CMV epitopes, whose presentation resists viral immunomodulation. Because public TCR beta signatures pointed to carriage of CMV infection together with the matching HLA type, the HLA type of each donor mattered for the analysis.

Sequencer: Illumina HiSeq 1500. TCRdb applied fastp at Q25 and MiXCR to the public reads, then kept only in-frame beta chains. Records with the same CDR3 protein are collapsed into one entry carrying the most frequent genes and DNA. This sample is represented by fewer than 850,000 distinct CDR3 sequences; roughly 28% of them were singletons. Clones ranked in the top ten supply about an eighth of the sample. The treatment or condition label, as the study defines it: in vitro stimulation with specific CMV peptide epitopes to enrich CMV-specific T cells. As encoded in the germline V gene, CDR1 is KGHDR while CDR2 is SFDVKD. V is clipped by 7 bases and J by 1 base, and the sequence between their germline boundaries is 6 bases long. From cysteine to phenylalanine, the CDR3 is 12 amino acids long. The read is trimmed to its CDR3 DNA, 36 bases read in frame from base 1. To note about this clonotype: Its antigen is currently not known. No clone much larger than this one lies a single base away; base qualities are absent.

Overall study results and their limits: In both this cohort and an independent roughly 360-donor cohort, the cumulative frequency of public TCR beta family members distinguished carriers of CMV infection plus the relevant HLA type. The ex vivo response was dominated by HLA-C-restricted CMV-specific TCR beta clonotypes, and the single most frequent clonotype in two of eight donors was supplied by these HLA-C-restricted clonotypes.

The TCR comes from a human donor in good health (CMV status not recorded). Some clones in this sample may be carry-over from other donors' samples. The rearranged chain carries TRBV24-1 and TRBJ1-2; no D segment can be confidently identified. Specimen: cultured CD8+ T cells from PBMCs, collected from culture after CMV antigen stimulation. In nucleotide form, the sequence is TGTGCCACCAGCGGTGGTAACTATGGCTACACCTTC. The encoded protein is CATSGGNYGYTF.